The next 7 T cell receptor beta chains were all read from a single sample in a study of cytomegalovirus exposure and HLA in healthy donors. Sequencing used immunoSEQ multiplex PCR; TCRdb keeps in-frame clones, though not all of them. This sample has about 140,000 clones, with about 90% found just once. Sequenced input: PBMCs. These receptors all come from a man aged 18 to 29 in good health and CMV-seronegative.

The chain combines TRBV7-9 with TRBJ2-1, with D perhaps matching TRBD2 (7 bases). The germline CDR1 and CDR2 sequences are SEHNR and FQNEAQ (reference sequence). V lost 1 base, J lost 14 bases, and 15 bases lay in between. The CDR3 runs to 13 residues. The CDR3 here is CASSLGVSGGEFF. CDR3 sequence (DNA): TGTGCCAGCAGCTTAGGGGTTTCGGGGGGCGAGTTCTTC. Drawing the rest from reference TRBV7-9 and TRBJ2-1, the complete variable domain is DTGVSQNPRHKITKRGQNVTFRCDPISEHNRLYWYRQTLGQGPEFLTYFQNEAQLEKSRLLSDRFSAERPKGSFSTLEIQRTEQGDSAMYLCASSLGVSGGEFFGPGTRLTVL.

The CDR3 nucleotides read TGTGCCAGCAGCTCCGGACTAGCGGGAGGGCTAAGCTCCTACAATGAGCAGTTCTTC. Encoded protein: CASSSGLAGGLSSYNEQFF. The chain combines TRBV7-9 with TRBJ2-1; TRBD2 aligns across 15 bases. CDR1 and CDR2 (germline): SEHNR, FQNEAQ (reference sequence). Trimming took 4 bases from V and 0 from J; bases not matched to a gene: 7. This CDR3 spans 19 amino acids.

The chain has TRBV7-9 and TRBJ1-4, with D perhaps TRBD1 (6 bases). This CDR3 is built from 14 residues. The germline V gene encodes CDR1 SEHNR and CDR2 FQNEAQ (reference sequence). Trimming took off 4 bases at V and 8 bases at J, with 14 bases between the two ends. The CDR3 here is CASSSPDSGEKLFF. The CDR3 coding sequence is TGTGCCAGCAGCTCCCCGGACAGTGGAGAAAAACTGTTTTTT.

The genes are TRBV5-1 and TRBJ2-7, with 10 nucleotides matching TRBD1. Looked up from germline, CDR1 is SGHRS and CDR2 is YFSETQ. Trimming cost V 2 bases and J 6 bases; bases outside gene matches: 8. The CDR3 loop spans 15 amino acids. CDR3 coding DNA: TGCGCCAGCAGCTTTGAGACAGGGGGCTTTGGCGAGCAGTACTTC. Translation gives CASSFETGGFGEQYF.

The V gene is TRBV5-1, the J gene TRBJ1-3; D ambiguous. V lost 0 bases to trimming and J lost 4 bases, with 11 bases between them. The germline gives CDR1 SGHRS, CDR2 YFSETQ. This CDR3 is built from 15 residues. The CDR3 nucleotides are TGCGCCAGCAGCTTGGACCCCGCGGGGGGAAACACCATATATTTT. It yields the protein CASSLDPAGGNTIYF.

The V gene is TRBV6-1, the J gene TRBJ2-7; maybe TRBD2 (7 bases). CDR3 length: 16 amino acids. The V and J ends lost 3 bases and 1 base respectively, with 16 bases between them. The germline gives CDR1 MNHNS, CDR2 SASEGT. The CDR3 region is CASSDEGGGGSYEQYF. The CDR3 bases are TGTGCCAGCAGTGATGAAGGCGGGGGCGGTTCCTACGAGCAGTACTTC.

This chain links TRBV7-2 with TRBJ2-1, with 8 bases identical to TRBD1. The CDR3 has 15 residues. Germline V CDR1 and CDR2: SGHTA, FQGNSA. Unmatched junction bases numbered 7, after V lost 3 bases and J lost 6 bases. The CDR3 region is CASSLGTGSINEQFF. DNA for the CDR3: TGTGCCAGCAGCTTGGGGACAGGTAGTATCAATGAGCAGTTCTTC.